This TCR beta chain is from a study of blood T cell repertoires in COVID-19. The overall study: Whether acute or convalescent, the COVID-19 samples came from the United States, Italy and Spain.

Participants had their cohort set by participant-reported clinical history. The CDR3 length is 13 residues. V gave up 5 bases and J gave up 4 bases, with 9 bases separating them. Per germline, CDR1 MDHEN and CDR2 SYDVKM. This clone has a handful of counts. In the study's own analysis: Nucleated cell counts were estimated from reference gene primer amplification. Some clones are missing from TCRdb's copy, which holds only in-frame ones; the method was immunoSEQ multiplex PCR. The V and J calls and clone size were taken over from that table, and D and trimming were inferred from the DNA. Of around 300,000 clones listed, 90% were seen once; the top ten hold less than 2%.

The sequence came from a young woman with acute COVID-19. The chain carries TRBV28 and TRBJ1-3; D not certain. Specimen: PBMCs or T cells enriched from blood (not recorded which). CDR3 nucleotides: TGTGCCAGCAGTCGACCACAGGGAAACACCATATATTTT. Protein product: CASSRPQGNTIYF.